A single sample is the source of the 9 T cell receptor beta chains below, sequenced in a study of blood T cells in healthy people across ages (dated by TCRdb to about 2015). Library method: 5' RACE. The listed sequencing device is Illumina HiSeq 2500. A second PCR of roughly 7 to 11 cycles was performed with a sample-barcoded 5' primer and a J-beta primer mix. The public sequencing data were trimmed at Q25 with fastp and processed into clonotypes with MiXCR by TCRdb, which kept only in-frame beta chains. For every CDR3 protein sequence, its rows merge into one entry that carries the most common genes and DNA. The sample contains about 750,000 distinct CDR3 sequences, less than 70% of them found a single time. The ten largest clonotypes hold approximately 41% of the sample. Source material: blood. Receptor source: a man older than 75 in good health.

In the case of this clonotype: A much larger clone lies a single base off, so this may be a read error. J is TRBJ2-1 and V is TRBV9; 7 nucleotides match TRBD1. The CDR3 totals 14 residues. V shed 3 bases, J shed 6 bases, and the junction held 6 bases outside the gene matches. Per the germline V gene, CDR1 is SGDLS and CDR2 is YYNGEE. The DNA for the CDR3 is TGTGCCAGCAGCGCCGGGACAGTCTCCAATGAGCAGTTCTTC. This sequence encodes CASSAGTVSNEQFF.

The chain uses TRBV29-1 and TRBJ1-2, with 8 bases that match TRBD1. The CDR3 has 15 residues. Trimming took 4 bases from V and 3 from J; bases not matched to a gene: 10. Germline V CDR1 and CDR2: SQVTM, ANQGSEA. The DNA for the CDR3 is TGCAGCGTTGTGTCCCGGACAGGGCGGGACTATGGCTACACCTTC. Translating it yields CSVVSRTGRDYGYTF.

The genes are TRBV14 and TRBJ2-1; 10 bases are shared with TRBD2. Looked up from germline, CDR1 is SGHDN and CDR2 is FVKESK. V was pared by 0 bases and J by 2 bases, with 4 bases of the junction left unmatched. The CDR3 contains 17 residues. This CDR3 is CASSQDGGTSAYNEQFF. The CDR3 region has the DNA TGTGCCAGCAGCCAAGATGGGGGGACTAGCGCCTACAATGAGCAGTTCTTC.

This clonotype was counted once. One junction end disagrees with the germline gene, perhaps due to a read error. This CDR3 is CSAIYRDEQYF. CDR3 bases: TGCAGCGCTATATACAGAGACGAGCAGTACTTC. This chain uses TRBV20-1 with TRBJ2-7; D not resolved. The germline CDR1 and CDR2 sequences are DFQATT and SNEGSKA (reference sequence). The CDR3 has 11 residues.

This clonotype was found a few times. This chain joins TRBV28 and TRBJ2-4; D may be TRBD2 (6 bases). The CDR3 sequence is 14 residues long. Trimming shortened V by 4 bases and J by 7 bases, and 14 bases separated the two germline ends. Germline CDR1 is MDHEN and CDR2 is SYDVKM. The CDR3 nucleotides read TGTGCCAGCAGTTCCTACCCGGGAGAGAACATTCAGTACTTC. The encoded protein is CASSSYPGENIQYF.

The rearrangement joins TRBV4-1 to TRBJ2-3, with unresolved D. Germline assignment: CDR1 MGHRA and CDR2 YSYEKL. This CDR3 comprises 13 residues. Trimming shortened V by 1 base and J by 14 bases, and 16 bases separated the two germline ends. CDR3 amino acids: CASSQGRPTYAYF. The DNA for the CDR3 is TGCGCCAGCAGCCAAGGCAGGCCAACGTACGCGTATTTT.

J is TRBJ2-1 and V is TRBV4-1; 8 bases map to TRBD2. After removal of 0 bases from V and 4 bases from J, the junction contained 11 bases not matched to a gene. CDR1 MGHRA and CDR2 YSYEKL come from the germline V gene. The CDR3 is made up of 18 amino acids. CDR3 bases: TGCGCCAGCAGCCAAGATTACGCTAGCGGGTGGGTATACAATGAGCAGTTCTTC. This translates into CASSQDYASGWVYNEQFF.

This clonotype was picked up a small number of times. The chain carries TRBV6-5 and TRBJ1-2; D is unclear. Trimming took 4 bases from V and 7 from J, leaving 7 bases between them. This CDR3 has 11 amino acids. Looked up from germline, CDR1 is MNHEY and CDR2 is SVGAGI. The CDR3 protein is CASSSASGYTF. CDR3 nucleotides: TGTGCCAGCAGTTCCGCGAGTGGCTACACCTTC.

The chain couples TRBV20-1 to TRBJ1-1; D ambiguous. Germline CDR1 DFQATT, CDR2 SNEGSKA (reference sequence). Trimming removed 1 base at V and 3 bases at J, with 18 bases between. CDR3 size: 16 residues. The CDR3: CSARGGGETPYTEAFF. Here the CDR3 DNA reads TGCAGTGCTAGAGGGGGAGGAGAAACTCCCTACACTGAAGCTTTCTTT.